A single sample is the source of the 17 T cell receptor beta chains below, sequenced in a study of blood T cell repertoires in COVID-19. Measured with immunoSEQ multiplex PCR; TCRdb has only the in-frame clones, and not every one. The data contain some 150,000 clones, 75% to 90% of them singletons. Sequencing was carried out using peripheral blood. The receptor set was obtained from a man aged 55 to 70 with acute or convalescent COVID-19.

A single count supports this clone. The rearrangement links TRBV5-6 to TRBJ1-1; TRBD1 matches 12 bases. The CDR3 sequence is 15 residues long. V gave up 6 bases and J gave up 7 bases; unmatched junction bases: 10. CDR1 and CDR2 (germline): SGHDT, YYEEEE. The DNA of the CDR3 is TGTGCCAGCAACTTCCTCGGGACAGGGGGCAGTGAAGCTTTCTTT. This gives the protein CASNFLGTGGSEAFF.

As concerns this clone: One end of the junction fails to match germline, which may point to a read error. This rearrangement joins TRBV5-3 to TRBJ1-4, with D possibly TRBD1 on 6 matching bases. TRBV5-3 is recorded as an ORF, its role being uncertain. CDR3 length: 17 amino acids. CDR3 sequence (DNA): TGTGCCAGAAGCTTGTCGGTGGGCGACAGGAAAAATGACAAACTGTTTTTT. As protein: CARSLSVGDRKNDKLFF.

The V call is TRBV6-5, the J call TRBJ2-7, with 8 bases lining up with TRBD2. With 2 bases clipped from V and 0 bases from J, the junction kept 6 bases outside the gene matches. The length of the CDR3 is 16 residues. Germline V gene sequence: CDR1 MNHEY, CDR2 SVGAGI. The chain's CDR3 is CASSYTRLAGSYEQYF. CDR3 sequence (DNA): TGTGCCAGCAGTTACACCCGGCTAGCGGGCTCCTACGAGCAGTACTTC.

This clone was seen a handful of times. The chain uses TRBV12-3 or TRBV12-4 and TRBJ1-1, with D unclear. The CDR3 runs to 13 residues. V shed 5 bases and J shed 2 bases, with 9 bases lying between them. As DNA, the CDR3 is TGTGCCAGCAGTCGAACAGCAAACACTGAAGCTTTCTTT. This translates into CASSRTANTEAFF.

The gene calls are TRBV7-6 and TRBJ1-1; 8 positions agree with TRBD1. This CDR3 has 12 amino acids. V lost 2 bases, J lost 10 bases, and 3 bases stayed unmatched. The germline V gene encodes CDR1 SGHVS and CDR2 FNYEAQ. For the CDR3, the DNA is TGTGCCAGCAGCTTAATCACAGGGGGAGCTTTCTTT. Translating gives CASSLITGGAFF.

The rearrangement joins TRBV4-3 to TRBJ1-4; D may be TRBD1 (6 bases). Germline-derived CDR1 and CDR2 are LGHNA and YSLEER. V was clipped by 3 bases and J by 8 bases, with 19 bases between them. The CDR3 extends over 16 amino acids. As DNA, the CDR3 is TGCGCCAGCAGCCAGGAGACCCGGGGGGGGCGGGAAAAACTGTTTTTT. This translates into CASSQETRGGREKLFF.

CDR3 residues: CASSLRQGNTGELFF. CDR3 coding DNA: TGTGCCAGCAGCCTTCGACAGGGGAACACCGGGGAGCTGTTTTTT. The J gene is TRBJ2-2, the V gene TRBV14; 7 nucleotides line up with TRBD1. Germline loops: CDR1 SGHDN, CDR2 FVKESK. J gave up 1 base and V 4 bases, and 3 bases lay outside the gene matches. The CDR3 covers 15 residues.

This chain's CDR3 is CASSPGLAATDTQYF. CDR3 coding DNA: TGTGCCAGCTCACCCGGACTAGCGGCCACAGATACGCAGTATTTT. This chain joins TRBV18 and TRBJ2-3, with 10 bases that match TRBD2. V trimming: 3 bases; J trimming: 2 bases; junction bases outside the gene matches: 2. Germline values: CDR1 KGHSH, CDR2 LQKENI. This CDR3 comprises 15 residues.

The chain employs TRBV10-3 and TRBJ2-5; tentatively, D is TRBD2 (6 bases). The V end was cut by 3 bases, the J end by 7 bases, with 15 bases between. The CDR3 runs 14 residues. Germline-derived CDR1 and CDR2 are ENHRY and SYGVKD. CDR3 in amino acids: CAISDETRKGTQYF. For the CDR3, the DNA is TGTGCCATCAGTGACGAGACTAGGAAGGGGACCCAGTACTTC.

As DNA, the CDR3 is TGTGCCAGCAGCCAAGCGGGACAGGGTGGCTACACCTTC. This codes for CASSQAGQGGYTF. The chain links TRBV3-1 (or the pseudogene TRBV3-2) to TRBJ1-2, with 9 bases lining up with TRBD1. Germline CDR1 reads LGHDT; CDR2 reads YNNKEL (reference sequence). The CDR3 is made up of 13 amino acids. The trim removed 1 base at V and 7 bases at J, leaving 1 base unmatched.

This CDR3 reads CASSLSPWGGANTEAFF. The CDR3 DNA is TGTGCCAGCAGTTTATCGCCCTGGGGGGGGGCTAACACTGAAGCTTTCTTT. The gene calls are TRBV28 and TRBJ1-1; tentatively, D is TRBD1 (6 bases). Germline CDR1 reads MDHEN; CDR2 reads SYDVKM. The CDR3 is made up of 17 amino acids. V lost 1 base, J lost 2 bases, and 17 bases lay in between.

V usage is TRBV25-1 and J usage is TRBJ2-7; TRBD2 agrees at 8 bases. Losses at the gene ends were 4 bases for V and 1 base for J; bases not matched to a gene: 6. Germline V gene sequence: CDR1 MGHDK, CDR2 SYGVNS. The CDR3 length is 15 residues. CDR3 loop: CASSAGAGGSYEQYF. Here the CDR3 DNA reads TGTGCCAGCAGTGCGGGGGCGGGGGGATCCTACGAGCAGTACTTC.

CDR3 residues: CASRRDSKETQYF. The DNA of the CDR3 is TGCGCCAGCAGGCGGGACAGCAAAGAGACCCAGTACTTC. The rearrangement uses TRBV23-1 and TRBJ2-5, with a possible D match to TRBD1 (7 bases). TRBV23-1 is recorded as an ORF, its role being uncertain. This CDR3 contains 13 residues. Trimming shortened V by 6 bases and J by 3 bases, and 11 bases separated the two germline ends.

The genes are TRBV12-5 and TRBJ1-6; perhaps TRBD1 as D (6 bases). Between the trimmed V and J ends, which lost 4 bases and 5 bases, there was a span of 15 bases. CDR1 is LGHNT, CDR2 FRNRAP, per germline. CDR3 size: 16 residues. The CDR3 nucleotides read TGTGCTAGTGGTTCCACCAGGGGTCGGGATAATTCACCCCTCCACTTT. It yields the protein CASGSTRGRDNSPLHF. The variable domain in full, completed from reference TRBV12-5 and TRBJ1-6, reads DARVTQTPRHKVTEMGQEVTMRCQPILGHNTVFWYRQTMMQGLELLAYFRNRAPLDDSGMPKDRFSAEMPDATLATLKIQPSEPRDSAVYFCASGSTRGRDNSPLHFGNGTRLTVT.

The V and J genes are TRBV28 and TRBJ2-5; TRBD2 is a possible D gene (6 bases). This CDR3 spans 14 amino acids. Germline loops: CDR1 MDHEN, CDR2 SYDVKM. V lost 9 bases to trimming and J lost 4 bases, with 18 bases between them. CDR3 region: CASASGQMRETQYF. The CDR3 coding sequence is TGTGCCAGTGCCAGCGGGCAGATGAGAGAGACCCAGTACTTC.

The V gene is TRBV3-1 (or the pseudogene TRBV3-2), the J gene TRBJ1-1; the D is unclear. Germline-derived CDR1 and CDR2 are LGHDT and YNNKEL (reference sequence). V gave up 0 bases and J gave up 1 base, with 6 bases separating them. There are 14 residues in the CDR3. The CDR3 DNA follows: TGTGCCAGCAGCCAAGAGTACGGGAACACTGAAGCTTTCTTT. It specifies CASSQEYGNTEAFF.

This clone came up a few times. The chain employs TRBV3-1 (or the pseudogene TRBV3-2) and TRBJ2-7, with D uncertain. Between the trimmed V and J ends, which lost 0 bases and 3 bases, there was a span of 6 bases. The CDR3 sequence is 13 residues long. Germline V gene lookup returns CDR1 LGHDT and CDR2 YNNKEL (reference sequence). The CDR3 loop reads CASSQDNSYEQYF. CDR3 sequence (DNA): TGTGCCAGCAGCCAAGATAACAGCTACGAGCAGTACTTC.